These 9 T cell receptor beta chains were sequenced from one sample in a study of OX40 agonist ivuxolimab in advanced cancers. The repertoire was sequenced with immunoSEQ multiplex PCR; TCRdb's copy has only in-frame clones and lacks some. The profile shows around 94,000 clones, around nine tenths of them singletons. The specimen was CD4+ or CD8+ T cells sorted from blood, collected in a trial of the OX40 agonist ivuxolimab. The receptors come from an adult with an advanced solid tumor such as melanoma, head and neck, liver or kidney cancer.

V gene TRBV5-1 combines with J gene TRBJ2-7; 7 nucleotides line up with TRBD2. J was trimmed by 2 bases and V by 0 bases; bases with no gene match: 5. This CDR3 comprises 15 residues. The germline CDR1 and CDR2 sequences are SGHRS and YFSETQ. The DNA for the CDR3 is TGCGCCAGCAGCTTGGGGCTAGCGGTTACCTACGAGCAGTACTTC. Translated: CASSLGLAVTYEQYF.

The V and J genes are TRBV7-8 and TRBJ1-3; tentative D call: TRBD1 (6 bases). Trimming took off 5 bases at V and 8 bases at J, with 13 bases between the two ends. Germline CDR1 is SGHVS and CDR2 is FQNEAQ. This CDR3 has 13 residues. The CDR3 coding sequence is TGTGCCAGCAGCCAACAGGGAGGTTACACCATATATTTT. Amino acids: CASSQQGGYTIYF.

The chain joins TRBV19 to TRBJ2-3, with D tentatively TRBD2 (6 bases). Trimming cost V 3 bases and J 0 bases, with 10 bases left between them. CDR3 size: 15 residues. Germline-derived CDR1 and CDR2 are LNHDA and SQIVND (reference sequence). CDR3 loop: CASSMGGVSTDTQYF. In nucleotides, the CDR3 is TGTGCCAGTAGTATGGGGGGAGTTAGCACAGATACGCAGTATTTT.

The J gene is TRBJ2-7, the V gene TRBV5-1; D is perhaps TRBD1 (5 bases). Per the germline V gene, CDR1 is SGHRS and CDR2 is YFSETQ. Trimming removed 3 bases from V and 6 bases from J, with 19 bases in between. There are 15 residues in the CDR3. In DNA, the CDR3 is TGCGCCAGCAGCTCGATCCGGACATCAGGCTCCGAGCAGTACTTC. It specifies CASSSIRTSGSEQYF.

The chain uses TRBV19 and TRBJ1-1; D gene unclear. Germline V gene sequence: CDR1 LNHDA, CDR2 SQIVND (reference sequence). The CDR3 runs to 14 residues. The germline V and J ends were trimmed by 0 bases and 3 bases, with 8 bases remaining between them. The CDR3 DNA reads TGTGCCAGTAGTATAGACAGTTACTACACTGAAGCTTTCTTT. The encoded protein is CASSIDSYYTEAFF.

This chain links TRBV12-5 with TRBJ1-5; D remains ambiguous. The tail of the sequence fits TRBJ2-3 better, so the J call may be wrong. This CDR3 has 12 amino acids. Germline CDR1 is LGHNT and CDR2 is FRNRAP. The CDR3 reads CASGPYDQPQYF. The CDR3 coding sequence is TGTGCTAGTGGTCCGTATGATCAGCCCCAGTATTTT.

CDR3 DNA sequence: TGTGCCAGTAGTACCCGACTAGCGGGAGGCGGGGATACGCAGTATTTT. Translated, it gives CASSTRLAGGGDTQYF. The V gene is TRBV19, the J gene TRBJ2-3; 13 nucleotides match TRBD2. Germline values: CDR1 LNHDA, CDR2 SQIVND (reference sequence). Germline trimming cut 4 bases from V and 6 bases from J; bases unmatched to any gene: 7. The CDR3 is made up of 16 amino acids.

The chain's CDR3 is CASSLVGTSEYNEQFF. CDR3 nucleotide sequence: TGTGCCAGCAGCTTGGTCGGGACTAGCGAATACAATGAGCAGTTCTTC. This chain joins TRBV7-8 and TRBJ2-1; TRBD2 aligns across 10 bases. Germline CDR1 is SGHVS and CDR2 is FQNEAQ. The junction had 6 bases not matched to a gene; V was cut back by 3 bases and J by 4 bases. This CDR3 comprises 16 residues.

In its sample, this clone was seen once. The chain employs TRBV7-3 and TRBJ2-3; D may match TRBD1 or TRBD2 (6 bases each). CDR1 is SGHTA and CDR2 is FQGTGA in the germline V gene. V was shortened by 0 bases and J by 3 bases, with 16 bases between the two germline ends. The CDR3 has 17 amino acids. CDR3 coding DNA: TGTGCCAGCAGCTTAACGGGCAGGGGAGGTCATACAGATACGCAGTATTTT. Amino acid sequence: CASSLTGRGGHTDTQYF.